These 30 T cell receptor beta chains were sequenced from one sample in a study of blood T cell repertoires in COVID-19. The table came from immunoSEQ multiplex PCR; TCRdb's copy has only in-frame clones and leaves some out. The sample includes about 210,000 clones, around 82% of them seen just once. The sequenced sample was peripheral blood. These receptors were taken from a man aged 50-59 years with active or convalescent COVID-19.

The rearrangement links TRBV7-2 to TRBJ2-7; 9 positions match TRBD2. The CDR3 runs to 15 residues. V shed 3 bases and J 2 bases; nucleotides not matched to a gene: 5. Germline V gene sequence: CDR1 SGHTA, CDR2 FQGNSA. The CDR3 reads CASSFGLAIAYEQYF. CDR3 nucleotide sequence: TGTGCCAGCAGCTTCGGACTAGCGATAGCCTACGAGCAGTACTTC.

This chain joins TRBV5-8 and TRBJ1-6; D not certain. Germline V gene lookup returns CDR1 SGHTS and CDR2 YDEGEE. The CDR3 loop spans 17 amino acids. Trimming took 4 bases from V and 0 from J, leaving 14 bases between them. CDR3: CASSTIRGSSYNSPLHF. The CDR3 DNA reads as TGTGCCAGCAGCACCATCCGAGGGAGCTCCTATAATTCACCCCTCCACTTT.

CDR3 loop: CASSLGRLNYGYTF. CDR3 DNA: TGTGCCAGCAGCTTAGGGAGACTGAACTATGGCTACACCTTC. The rearrangement uses TRBV7-2 and TRBJ1-2; no clear D. Per germline, CDR1 SGHTA and CDR2 FQGNSA. The CDR3 spans 14 residues. Trimming cost V 1 base and J 2 bases, with 8 bases left between them.

This clone came up once. The J gene is TRBJ1-1, the V gene TRBV2, with D possibly being TRBD1 (6 bases). The CDR3 contains 14 residues. V was pared by 6 bases and J by 2 bases, with 13 bases between. Germline V gene data show CDR1 as SNHLY and CDR2 as FYNNEI. The CDR3: CASSLHRVNTEAFF. CDR3 DNA: TGTGCCAGCAGCCTACACAGGGTAAACACTGAAGCTTTCTTT.

J is TRBJ2-5 and V is TRBV7-9, with 10 bases fitting TRBD2. From germline, CDR1 is SEHNR and CDR2 FQNEAQ (reference sequence). V lost 2 bases to trimming and J lost 3 bases; unmatched junction nucleotides: 0. This CDR3 has 14 amino acids. CDR3: CASSLLAGEETQYF. In nucleotides, the CDR3 is TGTGCCAGCAGCTTACTAGCGGGGGAAGAGACCCAGTACTTC.

The chain's CDR3 is CASSESGRPGYNEQFF. CDR3 nucleotides: TGTGCCAGCAGTGAATCAGGGCGGCCCGGCTACAATGAGCAGTTCTTC. The V and J genes are TRBV25-1 and TRBJ2-1; D perhaps matches TRBD1 (5 bases). V lost 1 base and J lost 3, with 13 bases in between. The CDR3 runs to 16 residues. Germline V CDR1 and CDR2: MGHDK, SYGVNS.

The V gene is TRBV2, the J gene TRBJ2-5; TRBD2 matches 9 bases. Germline lookup yields CDR1 SNHLY and CDR2 FYNNEI. Unmatched junction bases numbered 6, after V lost 2 bases and J lost 5 bases. This CDR3 comprises 15 residues. The CDR3: CASSELREGSETQYF. The DNA for the CDR3 is TGTGCCAGCAGTGAATTGCGGGAGGGCAGCGAGACCCAGTACTTC.

This sequence joins TRBV4-3 and TRBJ2-1; the match to TRBD2 covers 15 bases. The CDR3 runs 19 residues. The ends lost 1 base at V and 6 bases at J; junction bases unmatched: 10. Germline V gene sequence: CDR1 LGHNA, CDR2 YSLEER. The CDR3 protein is CASSQGGLAGGRGRNEQFF. Written as DNA, the CDR3 is TGCGCCAGCAGCCAAGGGGGACTAGCGGGGGGCCGCGGACGCAATGAGCAGTTCTTC.

This clone was recorded a few times. The chain links TRBV28 to TRBJ2-1, with D perhaps matching TRBD2 (6 bases). Trimming stripped 5 bases from V and 6 bases from J, with 14 bases between. Germline V CDR1 and CDR2: MDHEN, SYDVKM. CDR3 length: 14 amino acids. The CDR3 coding sequence is TGTGCCAGCAGTCCCGGGGGTAGCATCAATGAGCAGTTCTTC. This sequence encodes CASSPGGSINEQFF.

The chain has TRBV4-3 and TRBJ1-6; D not certain. Germline-derived CDR1 and CDR2 are LGHNA and YSLEER. The CDR3 spans 15 residues. The germline V and J ends were trimmed by 1 base and 4 bases, with 8 bases remaining between them. The DNA of the CDR3 is TGCGCCAGCAGCCAAGCCAGTAAATATAATTCACCCCTCCACTTT. Its protein product is CASSQASKYNSPLHF.

V gene TRBV6-5 combines with J gene TRBJ1-1; 7 positions agree with TRBD1. The CDR3 is 14 residues long. With V trimmed by 4 bases and J by 6 bases, 8 bases remained unmatched. The germline V gene has CDR1 MNHEY and CDR2 SVGAGI. The CDR3 DNA sequence: TGTGCCAGCAGTTCGCGACAGGGCGGCCCTGAAGCTTTCTTT. Translated: CASSSRQGGPEAFF.

This chain's CDR3 is CASSQETGGTDTQYF. CDR3 bases: TGTGCCAGCAGCCAAGAGACGGGGGGCACAGATACGCAGTATTTT. This chain links TRBV14 with TRBJ2-3, with D perhaps TRBD2 (6 bases). The CDR3 spans 15 residues. The germline CDR1 and CDR2 sequences are SGHDN and FVKESK. The V and J ends lost 0 bases and 1 base respectively, with 8 bases between them.

The chain employs TRBV24-1 and TRBJ2-2; a weak D match, TRBD1 (6 bases). CDR1 is KGHDR, CDR2 SFDVKD, per germline. V was cut by 10 bases and J by 3 bases, with 8 bases left in between. This CDR3 is 12 amino acids long. In nucleotides, the CDR3 is TGTGCCACGGGACAATACACCGGGGAGCTGTTTTTT. Translation: CATGQYTGELFF.

The chain carries TRBV11-2 and TRBJ2-7; D is perhaps TRBD1 (5 bases). CDR1 SGHAT and CDR2 FQNNGV come from the germline V gene. The CDR3 has 14 residues. Trimming pared 3 bases from V and 1 base from J, leaving 10 bases between. CDR3 protein: CASSFTDSSYEQYF. CDR3 nucleotide sequence: TGTGCCAGCAGCTTCACCGACAGTTCCTACGAGCAGTACTTC.

The V call is TRBV15, the J call TRBJ2-7; a possible D gene is TRBD2 (6 bases). V dropped 6 bases and J dropped 12 bases, with 15 bases sitting between them. Germline CDR1 is LNHNV and CDR2 is YYDKDF (reference sequence). CDR3 length: 11 residues. The CDR3: CATRTGTQRYF. Here the CDR3 DNA reads TGTGCCACCAGGACCGGGACTCAGCGGTACTTC.

This clone was counted a single time. The chain has TRBV10-3 and TRBJ2-7; 8 nucleotides align to TRBD2. V was pared by 3 bases and J by 0 bases, with 1 base of the junction left unmatched. The CDR3 covers 14 residues. Germline CDR1 reads ENHRY; CDR2 reads SYGVKD. The CDR3: CAISDLAGSYEQYF. CDR3 sequence (DNA): TGTGCCATCAGTGATCTAGCGGGCTCCTACGAGCAGTACTTC.

J is TRBJ1-5 and V is TRBV3-1 (or the pseudogene TRBV3-2); 10 bases match TRBD1. The V gene end was trimmed by 6 bases and the J gene end by 0 bases; junction bases not matched to a gene: 8. The CDR3 runs to 17 residues. Germline CDR1 and CDR2: LGHDT and YNNKEL (reference sequence). The CDR3 reads CASRRQGAPNSNQPQHF. The CDR3 coding sequence is TGTGCCAGCAGAAGACAGGGGGCCCCCAATAGCAATCAGCCCCAGCATTTT.

This clone was recorded only once. This rearrangement joins TRBV15 to TRBJ1-3; 10 nucleotides agree with TRBD1. The length of the CDR3 is 17 residues. Trimming removed 3 bases from V and 7 bases from J; junction bases left unmatched: 12. Germline V gene lookup returns CDR1 LNHNV and CDR2 YYDKDF (reference sequence). CDR3 region: CATSSPGQGGKGNTIYF. As DNA, the CDR3 is TGTGCCACCAGCAGTCCTGGACAGGGGGGTAAGGGGAACACCATATATTTT.

The rearrangement links TRBV11-2 to TRBJ2-3, with a possible D match to TRBD1 (6 bases). V was shortened by 5 bases and J by 7 bases, with 10 bases between the two germline ends. The germline CDR1 and CDR2 sequences are SGHAT and FQNNGV. CDR3 size: 12 residues. The CDR3 nucleotides are TGTGCCAGCAGCCAAGACAGGTATACGCAGTATTTT. This codes for CASSQDRYTQYF.

V usage is TRBV15 and J usage is TRBJ2-7; 7 positions match TRBD2. The CDR3 runs to 15 residues. Losses at the gene ends were 0 bases for V and 6 bases for J; bases not matched to a gene: 8. Germline CDR1 is LNHNV and CDR2 is YYDKDF (reference sequence). The CDR3 sequence: CATSRDSGTPTEQYF. As DNA, the CDR3 is TGTGCCACCAGCAGAGACAGCGGGACCCCTACCGAGCAGTACTTC.

The chain uses TRBV7-9 and TRBJ2-3; 7 bases agree with TRBD2. Germline V gives CDR1 SEHNR, CDR2 FQNEAQ (reference sequence). V shed 0 bases and J 4 bases; nucleotides not matched to a gene: 7. CDR3 length: 16 residues. The CDR3 sequence: CASSLASGGGADTQYF. CDR3 sequence (DNA): TGTGCCAGCAGCTTAGCGTCGGGGGGAGGGGCAGATACGCAGTATTTT.

This chain links TRBV6-6 with TRBJ2-1; no reliable D call. Germline-derived CDR1 and CDR2 are MNHNY and SVGAGI (reference sequence). Trimming cost V 2 bases and J 13 bases, with 12 bases left between them. CDR3 length: 12 residues. CDR3 sequence: CASSYPRDPQFF. The DNA for the CDR3 is TGTGCCAGCAGTTACCCGCGCGATCCCCAGTTCTTC.

The chain recombines TRBV19 with TRBJ1-5, with D hard to call. Germline V gene sequence: CDR1 LNHDA, CDR2 SQIVND (reference sequence). Trimming removed 0 bases at V and 4 bases at J, with 19 bases between. The CDR3 extends over 18 amino acids. DNA of the CDR3: TGTGCCAGTAGTATAGAGGCGGTGCACCACTCAATTAATCAGCCCCAGCATTTT. Its translation is CASSIEAVHHSINQPQHF.

The genes are TRBV6-5 and TRBJ1-2; D remains ambiguous. This CDR3 has 13 residues. CDR1 MNHEY and CDR2 SVGAGI come from the germline V gene. V was trimmed by 6 bases and J by 6 bases, leaving 14 bases between them. CDR3 residues: CASSRGTADGYTF. The CDR3, as DNA: TGTGCCAGCAGCAGAGGAACGGCCGATGGCTACACCTTC.

The genes are TRBV19 and TRBJ2-7; 9 bases line up with TRBD2. This CDR3 has 16 amino acids. Germline CDR1 LNHDA, CDR2 SQIVND (reference sequence). V lost 2 bases to trimming and J lost 5 bases; unmatched junction nucleotides: 10. The CDR3 here is CASSIYLGLAQDEQYF. The DNA of the CDR3 is TGTGCCAGTAGTATATATCTGGGACTAGCACAAGACGAGCAGTACTTC.

This chain joins TRBV20-1 and TRBJ1-1, with 8 bases fitting TRBD1. V shed 3 bases and J 3 bases; nucleotides not matched to a gene: 3. CDR3 size: 13 residues. Germline CDR1 reads DFQATT; CDR2 reads SNEGSKA (reference sequence). The CDR3 coding sequence is TGCAGTGCTAGTCTGACAGGGGACACTGAAGCTTTCTTT. This sequence encodes CSASLTGDTEAFF.

This clone was seen just once. The CDR3 loop reads CASSLVFGPSGTEAFF. CDR3 coding DNA: TGCGCCAGCAGCTTGGTATTCGGGCCCTCGGGGACTGAAGCTTTCTTT. The genes are TRBV5-1 and TRBJ1-1, with unresolved D. Trimming pared 0 bases from V and 5 bases from J, leaving 17 bases between. CDR3 length: 16 amino acids. The germline CDR1 and CDR2 sequences are SGHRS and YFSETQ.

The chain recombines TRBV29-1 with TRBJ1-6, with unresolved D. With 8 bases removed from V and 0 bases from J, the gap between germline ends came to 8 bases. The CDR3 consists of 13 residues. Per the germline V gene, CDR1 is SQVTM and CDR2 is ANQGSEA. CDR3 sequence reads: CSIRSSYNSPLHF. The CDR3 DNA sequence: TGCAGCATTAGAAGCTCCTATAATTCACCCCTCCACTTT. Full variable domain (missing parts from reference TRBV29-1 and TRBJ1-6): SAVISQKPSRDICQRGTSLTIQCQVDSQVTMMFWYRQQPGQSLTLIATANQGSEATYESGFVIDKFPISRPNLTFSTLTVSNMSPEDSSIYLCSIRSSYNSPLHFGNGTRLTVT.

This chain connects TRBV5-1 to TRBJ2-1, with D possibly being TRBD2 (11 bases). Germline CDR1 SGHRS, CDR2 YFSETQ. The V end lost 4 bases, the J end lost 5 bases, and 19 bases lay between the germline ends. The CDR3 runs 16 residues. CDR3 sequence: CASSRTGGLADNEQFF. As DNA, the CDR3 is TGCGCCAGCAGCCGGACAGGGGGACTAGCGGACAATGAGCAGTTCTTC.

This clone showed up just a few times. The chain uses TRBV5-4 and TRBJ2-1; D is undetermined. The CDR3 is 15 residues long. Between the trimmed V and J ends, which lost 3 bases and 0 bases, there was a span of 10 bases. In germline, CDR1 is SGHNT, CDR2 YYREEE (reference sequence). The CDR3 coding sequence is TGTGCCAGCAGCTCCCAATTGAGCTCCTACAATGAGCAGTTCTTC. It is translated as CASSSQLSSYNEQFF.